Following are 9 T cell receptor beta chains from one sample sequenced in a study of CXCR3-negative and CXCR3-positive naive CD8 T cells. UMI labels and 5' RACE were used to prepare the TRB cDNA libraries. From the 5' RACE reads, TCRdb lists one entry per CDR3 protein and no DNA. Its table lists 75,000 to 95,000 distinct CDR3 sequences. Sequencing was carried out using naive CXCR3- CD8+ T cells from blood. Regarding subset: CD45RO-CCR7+CD27+CD95- naive CD8+ T cells lacking CXCR3 (TNR3-). These TCRs come from a human donor in good health. Some clones in this sample may be carry-over from other donors' samples.

The chain links TRBV4-1 to TRBJ2-7; with no DNA, the TCRdb D assignment of TRBD1 cannot be verified. This CDR3 region has 14 residues. The germline CDR1 and CDR2 sequences are MGHRA and YSYEKL. CDR3 sequence: CASSQVGQAYEQYF.

This sequence joins TRBV7-9 and TRBJ1-4. CDR3 length: 13 residues. Germline V lookup: CDR1 SEHNR, CDR2 FQNEAQ (reference sequence). CDR3 residues: CASSLESNEKLFF.

The CDR3 loop reads CASSLEGLEQYF. The V gene is TRBV5-1, the J gene TRBJ2-7; TCRdb reports TRBD2, a call that lacks DNA to check it against. The germline V gene encodes CDR1 SGHRS and CDR2 YFSETQ. The length of the CDR3 is 12 residues.

Here the CDR3 reads CASSISDCQWTYNEQFF. The chain couples TRBV21-1 to TRBJ2-1. TRBV21-1 is tagged as a pseudogene. The CDR3 extends over 17 amino acids.

The chain joins TRBV7-2 to TRBJ2-1; TCRdb's assignment of TRBD2 cannot be checked, as there is no DNA. This CDR3 has 15 residues. Per germline, CDR1 SGHTA and CDR2 FQGNSA. CDR3 in amino acids: CASSLIAGIVNEQFF.

This chain joins TRBV20-1 and TRBJ2-5; TCRdb lists TRBD2, though no DNA is available to test this call. This CDR3 contains 17 residues. In germline, CDR1 is DFQATT, CDR2 SNEGSKA (reference sequence). The chain's CDR3 is CSARPGLAGYKEETQYF.

The chain combines TRBV7-9 with TRBJ1-2; as DNA is missing, the TRBD1 call by TCRdb cannot be tested. CDR1 is SEHNR, CDR2 FQNEAQ, per germline (reference sequence). The CDR3 has 14 amino acids. CDR3: CASSPFRTGNGYTF. The whole variable domain, filled in from reference TRBV7-9 and TRBJ1-2, reads DTGVSQNPRHKITKRGQNVTFRCDPISEHNRLYWYRQTLGQGPEFLTYFQNEAQLEKSRLLSDRFSAERPKGSFSTLEIQRTEQGDSAMYLCASSPFRTGNGYTFGSGTRLTVV.

The gene calls are TRBV4-2 and TRBJ2-5. Germline CDR1 and CDR2: LGHNA and YNFKEQ. CDR3 length: 14 residues. The CDR3 loop is CASSPTAVQETQYF.

The chain uses TRBV29-1 and TRBJ1-2. Germline V gives CDR1 SQVTM, CDR2 ANQGSEA. CDR3 size: 12 residues. CDR3 amino acids: CSVVETLYGYTF.